The rows below give T cell receptor beta chains drawn from one sample of a study of cytomegalovirus exposure and HLA in healthy donors. Assay: immunoSEQ multiplex PCR; the TCRdb copy retains only in-frame clones and omits some. The sample holds about 120,000 clones, around 74% seen once. Material for sequencing was PBMCs. The receptors shown here come from a man between 60 and 75 years old in good health and CMV-seropositive. Each CDR3 is given with its conserved first and last residue. The order of the fields is J gene, D gene, clone size, V gene, CDR3 protein, CDR3 DNA. A D gene is named only where the DNA matches it firmly. Part of the rows lack a size; the others show once, few, many or a class for expanded clones.

TRBJ2-7,TRBD2,NA,TRBV30,CAWSLSGSSYEQYF,TGTGCCTGGAGTCTCAGCGGGAGTTCCTACGAGCAGTACTTC
TRBJ1-1,NA,few,TRBV21-1,CASSVRDRGLAFF,TGTGCCAGCAGCGTCCGGGACAGGGGATTGGCTTTCTTT
TRBJ2-7,TRBD2,NA,TRBV7-3,CASSASGRGGEQYF,TGTGCCAGCAGCGCCAGTGGTCGGGGGGGCGAGCAGTACTTC
TRBJ2-2,NA,NA,TRBV7-3,CASSLHAGTNTGELFF,TGTGCCAGCAGCTTGCATGCAGGGACGAACACCGGGGAGCTGTTTTTT
TRBJ1-5,TRBD1,once,TRBV4-1,CASSQSGGPYSNQPQHF,TGCGCCAGCAGCCAGTCAGGGGGGCCTTATAGCAATCAGCCCCAGCATTTT
TRBJ2-5,NA,NA,TRBV27,CASSLWGAQTGIQETQYF,TGTGCCAGCAGTTTATGGGGCGCTCAGACAGGAATCCAAGAGACCCAGTACTTC
TRBJ2-7,NA,NA,TRBV30,CAFGAGAYEQYF,TGTGCCTTTGGGGCAGGGGCCTACGAGCAGTACTTC
TRBJ1-4,NA,NA,TRBV28,CASSLVGSLEKLFF,TGTGCCAGCAGTTTAGTTGGGAGCTTGGAAAAACTGTTTTTT
TRBJ1-1,TRBD1,few,TRBV5-4,CASRTGTVNTEAFF,TGTGCCAGCAGGACCGGGACAGTTAACACTGAAGCTTTCTTT
TRBJ2-1,TRBD2,NA,TRBV4-2,CASSQDSRAGGPNEQFF,TGTGCCAGCAGCCAAGACAGTAGAGCGGGGGGACCCAATGAGCAGTTCTTC
TRBJ2-1,TRBD2,NA,TRBV9,CASSAVRPGLGNEQFF,TGTGCCAGCAGCGCCGTAAGACCGGGACTAGGAAATGAGCAGTTCTTC
TRBJ2-3,NA,NA,TRBV6-1,CASSEIRVATSTDTQYF,TGTGCCAGCAGTGAAATTCGCGTAGCGACTAGCACAGATACGCAGTATTTT
TRBJ1-1,NA,few,TRBV5-1,CASSLEPGNTEAFF,TGCGCCAGCAGCTTGGAACCGGGGAACACTGAAGCTTTCTTT
TRBJ1-1,NA,NA,TRBV15,CATSRDRARGNTEAFF,TGTGCCACCAGCAGAGATAGGGCCAGGGGCAACACTGAAGCTTTCTTT
TRBJ2-1,TRBD1,NA,TRBV5-6,CASSLKAMHRGYNEQFF,TGTGCCAGCAGCTTGAAGGCTATGCACAGGGGTTACAATGAGCAGTTCTTC
TRBJ1-4,TRBD1,NA,TRBV7-6,CASSLSGTGSEKLFF,TGTGCCAGCAGCTTAAGTGGGACAGGATCAGAAAAACTGTTTTTT
TRBJ2-3,NA,NA,TRBV7-8,CASSLGFAGPTDTQYF,TGTGCCAGCAGCTTAGGGTTTGCGGGGCCCACAGATACGCAGTATTTT
TRBJ2-7,TRBD1,NA,TRBV15,CATSTRQGSYEQYF,TGTGCCACCAGCACCCGACAGGGCTCCTACGAGCAGTACTTC
TRBJ1-5,NA,NA,TRBV7-9,CASSRAENSNQPQHF,TGTGCCAGCAGCCGCGCGGAGAATAGCAATCAGCCCCAGCATTTT
TRBJ2-7,NA,NA,TRBV5-1,CASSLGSVSSSYEQYF,TGCGCCAGCAGCTTGGGTTCGGTTTCGAGCTCCTACGAGCAGTACTTC
TRBJ2-7,NA,few,TRBV11-3,CASSSSRVEQYF,TGTGCCAGCAGCTCGTCCAGGGTCGAGCAGTACTTC
TRBJ1-2,TRBD1,NA,TRBV6-5,CASRGQGAFGYTF,TGTGCCAGCAGGGGACAGGGGGCTTTTGGCTACACCTTC
TRBJ2-7,NA,NA,TRBV2,CASRNRGYEQYF,TGTGCCAGTAGAAATCGGGGTTACGAGCAGTACTTC
TRBJ2-3,TRBD2,NA,TRBV7-9,CASSLVSGGSATQYF,TGTGCCAGCAGCTTAGTGTCGGGAGGAAGTGCTACGCAGTATTTT